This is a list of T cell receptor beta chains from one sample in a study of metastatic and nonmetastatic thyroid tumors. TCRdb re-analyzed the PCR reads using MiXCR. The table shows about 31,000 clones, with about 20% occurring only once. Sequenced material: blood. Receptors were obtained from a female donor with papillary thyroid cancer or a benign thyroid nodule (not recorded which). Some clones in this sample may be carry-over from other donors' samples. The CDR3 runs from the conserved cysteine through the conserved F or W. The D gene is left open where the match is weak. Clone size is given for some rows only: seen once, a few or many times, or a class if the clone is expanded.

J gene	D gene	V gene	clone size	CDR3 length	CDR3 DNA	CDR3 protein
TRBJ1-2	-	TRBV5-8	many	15	TGTGCCAGCAGCTTGAGGGGGACGCTTAACTATGGCTACACCTTC	CASSLRGTLNYGYTF
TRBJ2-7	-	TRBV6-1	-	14	TGTGCCAGCAGTGTGACATCAAGCTCCTACGAGCAGTACTTC	CASSVTSSSYEQYF
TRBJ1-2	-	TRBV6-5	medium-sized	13	TGTGCCAGCAGTTACTCACGTGTCTATGGCTACACCTTC	CASSYSRVYGYTF
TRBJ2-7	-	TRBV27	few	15	TGTGCCAGCAGTTTCTCCTTCGGGGGTTCGTACGAGCAGTACTTC	CASSFSFGGSYEQYF
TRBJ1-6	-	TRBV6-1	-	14	TGTGCCAGCAGTGACAGATGGGGGAATTCACCCCTCCACTTT	CASSDRWGNSPLHF
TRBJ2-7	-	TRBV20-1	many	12	TGCAGTGTCGCGGGGCACACCTACGAGCAGTACTTC	CSVAGHTYEQYF
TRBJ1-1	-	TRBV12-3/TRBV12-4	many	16	TGTGCCAGCAGTTCCGAGAACATCAGAACTTATTCTGAAGCTTTCTTT	CASSSENIRTYSEAFF
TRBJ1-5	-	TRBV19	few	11	TGTGCCAGTAAGAGGCAGGGGCCCCAGCATTTT	CASKRQGPQHF
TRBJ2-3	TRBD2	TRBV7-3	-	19	TGTGCCAGCAGCTTAAGGGCCTCCCTAGCGGGAGGGTACACAGATACGCAGTATTTT	CASSLRASLAGGYTDTQYF
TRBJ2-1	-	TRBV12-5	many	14	TGTGCTAGTCTCCGGGACACTTCCTACAATGAGCAGTTCTTC	CASLRDTSYNEQFF
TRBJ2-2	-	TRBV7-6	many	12	TGTGCCAGCGCGACGGTGGCCGGGGAGCTGTTTTTT	CASATVAGELFF
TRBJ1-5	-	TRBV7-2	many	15	TGTGCCAGCAGCACCGGGACGGGCATCAATCAGCCCCAGCATTTT	CASSTGTGINQPQHF
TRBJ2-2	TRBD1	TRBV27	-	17	TGTGCCAGCAGCAACGACAGGGGCCTTTCTGACACCGGGGAGCTGTTTTTT	CASSNDRGLSDTGELFF
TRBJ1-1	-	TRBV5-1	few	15	TGCGCCAGCAGCTCTCTGGCAGCCTCGAACACTGAAGCTTTCTTT	CASSSLAASNTEAFF
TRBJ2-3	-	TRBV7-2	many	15	TGTGCCAGCAGCTTCATCAATAGATTCACAGATACGCAGTATTTT	CASSFINRFTDTQYF
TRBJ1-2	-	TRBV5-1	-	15	TGCGCCAGCAGCTTGGGACCGCCAGGGTCCTATGGCTACACCTTC	CASSLGPPGSYGYTF
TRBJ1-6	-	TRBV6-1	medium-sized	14	TGTGCCAGCAGTGATGGGTGGGGTCGGTCACCCCTCCACTTT	CASSDGWGRSPLHF
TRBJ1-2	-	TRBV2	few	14	TGTGCCAGCAGTGGCGGGATCCTTAACTATGGCTACACCTTC	CASSGGILNYGYTF
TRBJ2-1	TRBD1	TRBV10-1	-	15	TGCGCCAGCAGACCGGGACAGGGGGCCGGGGATGAGCAGTTCTTC	CASRPGQGAGDEQFF
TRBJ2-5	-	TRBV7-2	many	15	TGTGCCAGCAGCTTCCAAATAGTACCAGCAGAGACCCAGTACTTC	CASSFQIVPAETQYF
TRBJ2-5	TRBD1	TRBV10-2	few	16	TGCGCCAGCAGTCAGCAGGGACAGGTTCGACAAGAGACCCAGTACTTC	CASSQQGQVRQETQYF
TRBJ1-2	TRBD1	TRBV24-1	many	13	TGTGCCACCAGTGATCGACAGGGCTATGGCTACACCTTC	CATSDRQGYGYTF
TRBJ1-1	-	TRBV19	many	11	TGTGCCAGTAGTACTAACACTGAAGCTTTCTTT	CASSTNTEAFF
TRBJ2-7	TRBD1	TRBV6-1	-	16	TGTGCCAGCAGCTACGGCCGGGACAGGGGCACCTACGAGCAGTACTTC	CASSYGRDRGTYEQYF
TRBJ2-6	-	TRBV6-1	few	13	TGTGCCAGCAGACGATCTGGGGCCAACGTCCTGACTTTC	CASRRSGANVLTF
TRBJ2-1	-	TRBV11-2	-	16	TGTGCCAGCAGCTTAGATCTTGGTGGACCTTACAATGAGCAGTTCTTC	CASSLDLGGPYNEQFF
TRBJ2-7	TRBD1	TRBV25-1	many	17	TGTGCCAGCAGTGAACCTAACCGGGACAGGGTATCCTACGAGCAGTACTTC	CASSEPNRDRVSYEQYF
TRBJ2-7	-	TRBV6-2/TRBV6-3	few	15	TGTGCCAGCAGCCACCCCCGGCAGGATTCGTTGAAGCAGTACTTC	CASSHPRQDSLKQYF
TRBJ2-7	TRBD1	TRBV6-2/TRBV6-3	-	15	TGTGCCAGCAGCACCCGGCAGGGGGCCACCGCCCAGCAGTACTTC	CASSTRQGATAQQYF
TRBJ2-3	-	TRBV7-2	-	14	TGTGCCAGCAGCTTACGGCGGACCACAGATACGCAGTATTTT	CASSLRRTTDTQYF